This T cell receptor beta chain is drawn from a study of blood T cell repertoires in COVID-19. Study background: Acute-phase and convalescent COVID-19 samples originated in the United States, Italy and Spain. PBMCs, B-cell-depleted T cells, or T cells were the source of the cDNA or gDNA that made up the material.

Authors' data handling: Reference gene primer amplification in the assay estimated nucleated cell counts. Using immunoSEQ multiplex PCR, the repertoire was profiled, and TCRdb retains in-frame clones only, with some absent. V and J calls plus clone size are reproduced from that table; the DNA served to infer D and trimming. The sample records around 190,000 clones, about four fifths being singletons. Participants were aged roughly 18 to 89 years from around 24 US areas. The ends lost 4 bases at V and 6 bases at J; junction bases unmatched: 4. The CDR3 contains 14 residues. Germline assignment: CDR1 MNHEY and CDR2 SVGEGT.

Sequenced material: PBMCs or T cells enriched from blood (not recorded which). The V and J genes are TRBV6-2 or TRBV6-3 and TRBJ2-7, with TRBD2 matching 12 bases. This TCR derives from a woman aged 25-40 years who had been exposed to COVID-19. CDR3 in amino acids: CASSLLAGGGEQYF. The CDR3 nucleotides are TGTGCCAGCAGTTTACTAGCGGGGGGTGGCGAGCAGTACTTC.